Below are 28 T cell receptor beta chains sequenced from a single sample in a study of cytomegalovirus exposure and HLA in healthy donors. The PCR made use of 60 Vbeta and 13 Jbeta primers. Method: immunoSEQ multiplex PCR; TCRdb's copy keeps in-frame clones and lacks some. This table holds 120,000 to 150,000 clones, roughly three quarters found once. The sequencing sample was made of PBMCs. The receptors here all came from a woman in her forties or fifties in good health and CMV-seronegative.

The gene calls are TRBV19 and TRBJ1-5; 8 bases fit TRBD1. V shed 6 bases, J shed 7 bases, and the junction held 11 bases outside the gene matches. The length of the CDR3 is 15 residues. Germline assignment: CDR1 LNHDA and CDR2 SQIVND (reference sequence). This CDR3 reads CASRLYQGAGQPQHF. As DNA, the CDR3 is TGTGCCAGTAGATTATACCAGGGGGCCGGGCAGCCCCAGCATTTT.

This clone has only one observation. The chain couples TRBV6-5 to TRBJ1-5; 7 positions agree with TRBD1. V lost 4 bases, J lost 4 bases, and 7 bases stayed unmatched. CDR1 and CDR2 (germline): MNHEY, SVGAGI. The CDR3 is 15 residues long. The CDR3 here is CASSLRQGLNQPQHF. CDR3 DNA: TGTGCCAGCAGTTTACGACAGGGTCTTAATCAGCCCCAGCATTTT.

This clone was counted between two and nine times. The chain carries TRBV7-8 and TRBJ2-1; D is perhaps TRBD1 (7 bases). Germline lookup yields CDR1 SGHVS and CDR2 FQNEAQ. Deletions cut 4 bases from V and 1 base from J, with 14 bases between. The CDR3 spans 16 residues. The chain's CDR3 is CASSYQGGRSYNEQFF. The CDR3, as DNA: TGTGCCAGCAGCTATCAGGGGGGCAGGTCCTACAATGAGCAGTTCTTC. The whole variable domain, filled in from reference TRBV7-8 and TRBJ2-1, reads GAGVSQSPRYKVAKRGQDVALRCDPISGHVSLFWYQQALGQGPEFLTYFQNEAQLDKSGLPSDRFFAERPEGSVSTLKIQRTQQEDSAVYLCASSYQGGRSYNEQFFGPGTRLTVL.

This chain connects TRBV5-1 to TRBJ2-3, with 8 bases aligning to TRBD1. V dropped 4 bases and J dropped 7; count of bases not matched to a gene: 8. The CDR3 is made up of 14 amino acids. The germline V gene encodes CDR1 SGHRS and CDR2 YFSETQ. The CDR3 loop reads CASSGTGTGNTQYF. The CDR3 region has the DNA TGCGCCAGCAGCGGTACCGGGACAGGTAATACGCAGTATTTT.

CDR3 coding DNA: TGCGCCAGCACCGGGACAGGGGCCTCGTGTGGCTACACCTTC. It encodes CASTGTGASCGYTF. The chain links TRBV5-1 to TRBJ1-2, with 10 bases that match TRBD1. With 6 bases clipped from V and 7 bases from J, the junction kept 9 bases outside the gene matches. The length of the CDR3 is 14 residues. Germline values: CDR1 SGHRS, CDR2 YFSETQ.

The rearrangement uses TRBV6-1 and TRBJ2-3; 15 bases align to TRBD2. V dropped 10 bases and J dropped 5; count of bases not matched to a gene: 4. The germline CDR1 and CDR2 sequences are MNHNS and SASEGT. The CDR3 loop spans 14 amino acids. In nucleotides, the CDR3 is TGTGCCACTGGGACTAGCGGGGGGTTAGATACGCAGTATTTT. This gives the protein CATGTSGGLDTQYF.

With regard to this clone: Given a much more abundant clone one base away, this may be a read error. The chain links TRBV7-9 to TRBJ2-5; 12 bases are shared with TRBD1. The assigned J gene may be wrong: the sequence end matches TRBJ2-7 better. The CDR3 length is 15 residues. CDR1 is SEHNR and CDR2 is FQNEAQ in the germline V gene (reference sequence). CDR3 sequence: CSSSLGDRGLYEQYF. DNA of the CDR3: TGTTCCAGCAGCCTAGGGGACAGGGGGCTCTACGAGCAGTACTTC.

This clone was observed a handful of times. This chain links TRBV7-9 with TRBJ1-2, with TRBD1 identical over 7 bases. Germline-derived CDR1 and CDR2 are SEHNR and FQNEAQ (reference sequence). J lost 6 bases, V lost 3 bases, and 1 base had no gene match. The CDR3 is 12 amino acids. DNA for the CDR3: TGTGCCAGCAGCTTCACAGGGGATGGCTACACCTTC. It codes for CASSFTGDGYTF.

This chain connects TRBV14 to TRBJ1-5, with D tentatively TRBD1 (6 bases). This CDR3 is 13 amino acids long. The V and J ends lost 4 bases and 2 bases respectively, with 6 bases between them. Germline CDR1 and CDR2: SGHDN and FVKESK. The CDR3 sequence: CASSRQGNQPQHF. CDR3 sequence (DNA): TGTGCCAGCAGCCGACAGGGCAATCAGCCCCAGCATTTT.

V is TRBV18 and J is TRBJ2-5, with a tentative D call TRBD2 (6 bases). Trimming pared 1 base from V and 2 bases from J, leaving 11 bases between. CDR3 length: 15 amino acids. CDR1 and CDR2 from the germline V gene are KGHSH and LQKENI. The CDR3 sequence: CASSPRVGGQETQYF. The DNA for the CDR3 is TGTGCCAGCTCACCACGTGTGGGGGGACAAGAGACCCAGTACTTC.

With regard to this clone: One end of the junction does not line up with germline, which may come from a read error. The chain uses TRBV7-2 and TRBJ2-7; D is ambiguous. The CDR3 extends over 12 amino acids. Per the germline V gene, CDR1 is SGHTA and CDR2 is FQGNSA. CDR3 region: CASSLGGVLPNF. The CDR3 DNA reads TGTGCCAGCAGCTTAGGAGGCGTCCTGCCGAACTTC. Looking up the rest from reference TRBV7-2 and TRBJ2-7 gives the full variable domain: GAGVSQSPSNKVTEKGKDVELRCDPISGHTALYWYRQSLGQGLEFLIYFQGNSAPDKSGLPSDRFSAERTGGSVSTLTIQRTQQEDSAVYLCASSLGGVLPNFGPGTRLTVT.

J is TRBJ1-1 and V is TRBV11-2; 8 bases are shared with TRBD1. Germline V gene lookup returns CDR1 SGHAT and CDR2 FQNNGV. CDR3 size: 15 residues. V was pared by 5 bases and J by 4 bases, with 9 bases of the junction left unmatched. In DNA, the CDR3 is TGTGCCAGCAGCGTCAGGGGGCGCTCCGGCACTGAAGCTTTCTTT. It codes for CASSVRGRSGTEAFF.

This sequence joins TRBV10-3 and TRBJ2-4; TRBD1 might be the D (5 bases). The germline CDR1 and CDR2 sequences are ENHRY and SYGVKD. This CDR3 comprises 15 residues. Trimming left V 3 bases short and J 7 bases short, with 16 bases between. This chain's CDR3 is CAISDLQGRTNIQYF. Written as DNA, the CDR3 is TGTGCCATCAGTGACCTCCAGGGCCGAACGAACATTCAGTACTTC.

The chain links TRBV7-2 to TRBJ1-2, with D possibly matching TRBD1 (6 bases). Germline V lookup: CDR1 SGHTA, CDR2 FQGNSA. This CDR3 comprises 14 residues. Trimming removed 8 bases at V and 6 bases at J, with 19 bases between. DNA for the CDR3: TGTGCCAGCTCACCTAGGGGGAGGGATCATGGCTACACCTTC. This sequence encodes CASSPRGRDHGYTF. Complete variable domain (other parts from reference TRBV7-2 and TRBJ1-2): GAGVSQSPSNKVTEKGKDVELRCDPISGHTALYWYRQSLGQGLEFLIYFQGNSAPDKSGLPSDRFSAERTGGSVSTLTIQRTQQEDSAVYLCASSPRGRDHGYTFGSGTRLTVV.

This clone was recorded a few times. This chain connects TRBV9 to TRBJ2-7; 7 positions match TRBD1. This CDR3 region has 14 residues. With V trimmed by 0 bases and J by 2 bases, 2 bases remained unmatched. Germline V gene sequence: CDR1 SGDLS, CDR2 YYNGEE. The chain's CDR3 is CASSVETGPYEQYF. CDR3 nucleotide sequence: TGTGCCAGCAGCGTAGAGACAGGGCCCTACGAGCAGTACTTC.

The V call is TRBV7-3, the J call TRBJ2-5; D not certain. The CDR3 runs to 13 residues. With 2 bases removed from V and 5 bases from J, the gap between germline ends came to 9 bases. The V gene's germline CDR1 is SGHTA and CDR2 FQGTGA. The CDR3 region has the DNA TGTGCCAGCAGCTTATCGGTAGAGGAGACCCAGTACTTC. Protein sequence: CASSLSVEETQYF.

This clone was observed once. The genes are TRBV19 and TRBJ1-2; 11 positions agree with TRBD1. Trimming removed 6 bases from V and 1 base from J; junction bases left unmatched: 10. The CDR3 sequence is 17 residues long. Germline CDR1 reads LNHDA; CDR2 reads SQIVND (reference sequence). The CDR3 loop is CASSTQGTGGGNYGYTF. The CDR3 DNA is TGTGCCAGTAGCACGCAAGGGACAGGGGGAGGTAACTATGGCTACACCTTC. The whole variable domain, remainder taken from reference TRBV19 and TRBJ1-2, is DGGITQSPKYLFRKEGQNVTLSCEQNLNHDAMYWYRQDPGQGLRLIYYSQIVNDFQKGDIAEGYSVSREKKESFPLTVTSAQKNPTAFYLCASSTQGTGGGNYGYTFGSGTRLTVV.

The rearrangement joins TRBV6-1 to TRBJ2-2; 7 positions agree with TRBD1. J lost 6 bases, V lost 5 bases, and 3 bases had no gene match. This CDR3 comprises 13 residues. CDR1 is MNHNS and CDR2 is SASEGT in the germline V gene. CDR3 bases: TGTGCCAGCAGTAAGACAGGGTCCGGGGAGCTGTTTTTT. Protein: CASSKTGSGELFF.

The chain links TRBV28 to TRBJ1-4, with D tentatively TRBD1 (5 bases). The CDR3 covers 16 residues. Germline CDR1 is MDHEN and CDR2 is SYDVKM. V lost 4 bases to trimming and J lost 11 bases, with 23 bases between them. This chain's CDR3 is CASSSPRVDKEKKLFF. CDR3 coding DNA: TGTGCCAGCAGTTCCCCCAGGGTGGATAAGGAAAAGAAACTGTTTTTT.

The J gene is TRBJ2-2, the V gene TRBV11-3; D perhaps matches TRBD1 (6 bases). The CDR3 loop spans 14 amino acids. With 5 bases removed from V and 2 bases from J, the gap between germline ends came to 9 bases. Germline V gene lookup returns CDR1 SGHNT and CDR2 YENEEA. CDR3 sequence reads: CASSQGHNTGELFF. The CDR3 DNA sequence: TGTGCCAGCAGCCAGGGACACAACACCGGGGAGCTGTTTTTT. Full variable domain (remainder filled in from reference TRBV11-3 and TRBJ2-2): EAGVVQSPRYKIIEKKQPVAFWCNPISGHNTLYWYLQNLGQGPELLIRYENEEAVDDSQLPKDRFSAERLKGVDSTLKIQPAELGDSAVYLCASSQGHNTGELFFGEGSRLTVL.

The genes are TRBV7-6 and TRBJ2-3; 9 bases line up with TRBD1. V trimming: 5 bases; J trimming: 0 bases; junction bases outside the gene matches: 6. The CDR3 loop spans 16 amino acids. CDR1 is SGHVS, CDR2 FNYEAQ, per germline. Here the CDR3 DNA reads TGTGCCAGCAGCCCGACCGGACAGGGGAGCACAGATACGCAGTATTTT. This codes for CASSPTGQGSTDTQYF.

This clone was detected a few times. The chain links TRBV5-1 to TRBJ1-5; D remains ambiguous. In germline, CDR1 is SGHRS, CDR2 YFSETQ. The CDR3 spans 14 residues. The ends were cut back, 4 bases at V and 2 bases at J, with 10 bases in the middle. The DNA of the CDR3 is TGCGCCAGCAGCGCAGAGGCGGGCAATCAGCCCCAGCATTTT. Encoded protein: CASSAEAGNQPQHF.

The chain is built from TRBV7-2 and TRBJ1-4; a possible D gene is TRBD1 (6 bases). Trimming took off 5 bases at V and 0 bases at J, with 10 bases between the two ends. This CDR3 spans 15 amino acids. CDR1 is SGHTA, CDR2 FQGNSA, per germline. The CDR3 sequence: CASSPDSATNEKLFF. CDR3 DNA: TGTGCCAGCAGCCCGGACAGTGCAACTAATGAAAAACTGTTTTTT.

The V call is TRBV7-9, the J call TRBJ2-1, with D perhaps matching TRBD2 (7 bases). Germline V lookup: CDR1 SEHNR, CDR2 FQNEAQ (reference sequence). CDR3 length: 15 amino acids. Trimming took 2 bases from V and 6 from J, leaving 14 bases between them. Here the CDR3 DNA reads TGTGCCAGCAGCTTACTCCGGGGGGCCAGCAATGAGCAGTTCTTC. This gives the protein CASSLLRGASNEQFF.

The chain joins TRBV6-4 to TRBJ2-2; 10 nucleotides agree with TRBD2. Germline trimming cut 5 bases from V and 4 bases from J; bases unmatched to any gene: 4. The CDR3 consists of 15 residues. Germline values: CDR1 MRHNA, CDR2 SNTAGT. CDR3: CASSRLAGFTGELFF. The CDR3 region has the DNA TGTGCCAGCAGTCGACTAGCGGGCTTCACCGGGGAGCTGTTTTTT.

A few counts support this clone. The rearrangement joins TRBV2 to TRBJ1-4, with TRBD1 as a possible D gene (5 bases). There are 11 residues in the CDR3. Trimming removed 3 bases from V and 14 bases from J, with 10 bases in between. Germline assignment: CDR1 SNHLY and CDR2 FYNNEI. In DNA form, the CDR3 reads TGTGCCAGCAGTGAGTTGGGGCTGCTGTTTTTT. This encodes CASSELGLLFF.

CDR3 protein: CASSYPQGDQYNEQFF. CDR3 bases: TGTGCCAGCAGTTATCCACAGGGGGATCAATACAATGAGCAGTTCTTC. The chain carries TRBV7-9 and TRBJ2-1; 8 bases align to TRBD1. Looked up from germline, CDR1 is SEHNR and CDR2 is FQNEAQ (reference sequence). The CDR3 runs 16 residues. V shed 6 bases, J shed 4 bases, and the junction held 11 bases outside the gene matches.

This clone was counted between two and nine times. The CDR3 sequence: CASRGGQYNSPLHF. The CDR3 coding sequence is TGTGCCAGCCGAGGGGGACAGTATAATTCACCCCTCCACTTT. The gene calls are TRBV19 and TRBJ1-6; 7 bases agree with TRBD1. The V and J ends lost 9 bases and 4 bases, in that order; junction bases with no gene match: 6. Looked up from germline, CDR1 is LNHDA and CDR2 is SQIVND (reference sequence). The CDR3 contains 14 residues.